This TCR beta chain originates from a study of blood T cell repertoires in COVID-19. Whole-study context: Sites across the United States, Italy and Spain contributed samples from acute and convalescent COVID-19. Sources were T cells, B-cell-depleted T cells, or PBMCs; the material itself was cDNA or gDNA.

Under the authors' procedure: Reference gene primer amplification gave estimated nucleated cell counts. The protocol was immunoSEQ multiplex PCR, while the TCRdb copy is restricted to in-frame clones and leaves out a portion. The DNA was the basis for D and trimming; V, J and clone size are from that table. Among about 160,000 clones listed, around nine tenths were seen once. One Seattle source followed patients from active infection through their disease course. Germline V CDR1 and CDR2: MDHEN, SYDVKM. After removal of 6 bases from V and 9 bases from J, the junction contained 5 bases not matched to a gene. The CDR3 extends over 13 amino acids.

This TCR was recovered from a woman in her 70s with COVID-19, enrolled during active disease. The V and J genes are TRBV28 and TRBJ1-5; 10 nucleotides agree with TRBD1. Material for sequencing was peripheral blood. The DNA for the CDR3 is TGTGCCAGCAGGACGGGACAGGGGAGGCCCCAGCATTTT. It codes for CASRTGQGRPQHF.